A single TCR beta chain is shown here with its context. The CDR3 spans 15 residues. Deletions cut 5 bases from V and 6 bases from J, with 19 bases between. The germline CDR1 and CDR2 sequences are SGHTA and FQGNSA. CD4+ cell separation produced CD45RA+ naive and CD45RA-negative memory subsets. Assay used: immunoSEQ multiplex PCR; TCRdb lists only in-frame clones, some missing. The table has more than 2 million clones, 85% to 95% seen once. This sample is drawn from a study of shared clonotypes between healthy human individuals. The sequence was obtained from a man between 18 and 29 years old in good health. Sequenced material: naive CD4+ T cells sorted from blood. The subset is: CD45RA+ positively selected. This chain uses TRBV7-2 with TRBJ1-2; possibly TRBD1 for D (5 bases). The CDR3 reads CASSHPLGGQNGYTF. CDR3 in DNA: TGTGCCAGCAGCCACCCGCTGGGGGGTCAGAATGGCTACACCTTC.